Following are 20 T cell receptor beta chains from one sample sequenced in a study of shared clonotypes between healthy human individuals. Only in-frame clones appear in the TCRdb table, and some are missing; sequencing was by immunoSEQ multiplex PCR. The sample lists about 2.4 million clones; roughly 92% were seen once. Sequencing used naive CD4+ T cells sorted from blood. As to subset: CD45RA+ positively selected. The receptor set was obtained from a young man in good health.

The V gene is TRBV29-1, the J gene TRBJ1-1, with D unresolved. The CDR3 covers 10 residues. Germline V gene lookup returns CDR1 SQVTM and CDR2 ANQGSEA. Trimming took 3 bases from V and 7 from J, leaving 6 bases between them. CDR3 coding DNA: TGCAGCGTTGAGGAGCGTGAAGCTTTCTTT. This codes for CSVEEREAFF.

This chain joins TRBV28 and TRBJ1-1; 12 bases map to TRBD1. V shed 11 bases and J 1 base; nucleotides not matched to a gene: 5. This CDR3 has 14 residues. Germline V gene lookup returns CDR1 MDHEN and CDR2 SYDVKM. CDR3 protein: CAGGTGGGNTEAFF. The CDR3 region has the DNA TGTGCCGGCGGGACAGGGGGCGGGAACACTGAAGCTTTCTTT.

The chain has TRBV11-2 and TRBJ2-2; 9 nucleotides match TRBD2. The V segment lost 3 bases and the J segment 4 bases; nucleotides outside the gene matches: 9. The V gene's germline CDR1 is SGHAT and CDR2 FQNNGV. The CDR3 is made up of 17 amino acids. CDR3 nucleotides: TGTGCCAGCAGCTTCGCGGCGGGGGGGCGGAGCACCGGGGAGCTGTTTTTT. Translated, it gives CASSFAAGGRSTGELFF.

The chain couples TRBV6-1 to TRBJ1-3; tentative D call: TRBD1 (5 bases). Looked up from germline, CDR1 is MNHNS and CDR2 is SASEGT. Trimming removed 0 bases from V and 0 bases from J, with 6 bases in between. The CDR3 is 15 amino acids. The CDR3 nucleotides are TGTGCCAGCAGTGAAGCACAGGTCTCTGGAAACACCATATATTTT. This encodes CASSEAQVSGNTIYF.

This chain joins TRBV29-1 and TRBJ2-3, with a tentative D call TRBD1 (5 bases). CDR3 length: 14 amino acids. Germline lookup yields CDR1 SQVTM and CDR2 ANQGSEA. Trimming stripped 7 bases from V and 2 bases from J, with 16 bases between. The CDR3 protein is CSAQGYLNTDTQYF. CDR3 DNA: TGCAGCGCCCAGGGTTACCTTAACACAGATACGCAGTATTTT.

The genes are TRBV28 and TRBJ1-1, with D uncertain. The CDR3 is 13 residues long. Trimming took 7 bases from V and 7 from J, leaving 16 bases between them. The germline V gene has CDR1 MDHEN and CDR2 SYDVKM. The CDR3 region is CASNPLDGNEAFF. CDR3 bases: TGTGCCAGCAACCCTCTAGACGGAAATGAAGCTTTCTTT.

The V gene is TRBV5-1, the J gene TRBJ1-2; D uncertain. The CDR3 runs to 13 residues. Between the trimmed V and J ends, which lost 0 bases and 7 bases, there was a span of 10 bases. CDR1 is SGHRS and CDR2 is YFSETQ in the germline V gene. The CDR3 DNA follows: TGCGCCAGCAGCTTGGGGCCTGCAGGTGGCTACACCTTC. Residues: CASSLGPAGGYTF.

The CDR3 DNA reads as TGTGCCTGGAGTCTGGCAGCGGTGGGAGATACGCAGTATTTT. It translates to CAWSLAAVGDTQYF. The V and J genes are TRBV30 and TRBJ2-3; D possibly corresponds to TRBD2 (5 bases). Germline V gene lookup returns CDR1 GTSNPN and CDR2 SVGIG (reference sequence). The V and J ends lost 2 bases and 5 bases respectively, with 14 bases between them. CDR3 length: 14 amino acids.

DNA for the CDR3: TGTGCCAGCAGTTCAGTGGGGGAGGGCTACACCTTC. Residues: CASSSVGEGYTF. This chain connects TRBV6-5 to TRBJ1-2; a weak D match, TRBD1 (5 bases). Germline values: CDR1 MNHEY, CDR2 SVGAGI. This CDR3 contains 12 residues. The V end lost 4 bases, the J end lost 8 bases, and 11 bases lay between the germline ends.

The J gene is TRBJ2-1, the V gene TRBV5-4; D uncertain. The CDR3 is 13 residues long. CDR1 is SGHNT and CDR2 is YYREEE in the germline V gene (reference sequence). Trimming removed 1 base from V and 5 bases from J, with 7 bases in between. The CDR3 DNA reads TGTGCCAGCAGCTTGACAGTAGACAATGAGCAGTTCTTC. Its protein is CASSLTVDNEQFF.

The V call is TRBV27, the J call TRBJ2-2; a weak D match, TRBD1 (6 bases). The V and J ends lost 5 bases and 4 bases respectively, with 14 bases between them. Germline V gene sequence: CDR1 MNHEY, CDR2 SMNVEV (reference sequence). This CDR3 has 15 residues. The CDR3 nucleotides are TGTGCCAGCAGTATCCGGGACACAACCACCGGGGAGCTGTTTTTT. Protein product: CASSIRDTTTGELFF.

The CDR3 nucleotides are TGTGCCAGTAGTATAACAGGGCCCAACAATCAGCCCCAGCATTTT. Encoded protein: CASSITGPNNQPQHF. The chain employs TRBV19 and TRBJ1-5; a possible D gene is TRBD1 (6 bases). Trimming took off 2 bases at V and 3 bases at J, with 11 bases between the two ends. CDR1 and CDR2 (germline): LNHDA, SQIVND (reference sequence). The CDR3 is made up of 15 amino acids.

This clone was picked up one time. The J gene is TRBJ2-5, the V gene TRBV7-2; 7 bases map to TRBD2. Unmatched junction bases numbered 12, after V lost 1 base and J lost 7 bases. From germline, CDR1 is SGHTA and CDR2 FQGNSA. The CDR3 totals 16 residues. CDR3 protein: CASSLGSGGGLGTQYF. Here the CDR3 DNA reads TGTGCCAGCAGCTTAGGTTCTGGGGGAGGGCTAGGGACCCAGTACTTC.

Concerning this clone: The same CDR3 also results from other DNA sequences found in this sample. The chain links TRBV5-1 to TRBJ1-1; D possibly corresponds to TRBD1 (5 bases). V was shortened by 2 bases and J by 5 bases, with 10 bases between the two germline ends. The CDR3 extends over 13 amino acids. Per the germline V gene, CDR1 is SGHRS and CDR2 is YFSETQ. The CDR3 DNA follows: TGCGCCAGCAGCTTCGCGGGGGGTACTGAAGCTTTCTTT. Protein product: CASSFAGGTEAFF. Full variable domain (remainder filled in from reference TRBV5-1 and TRBJ1-1): KAGVTQTPRYLIKTRGQQVTLSCSPISGHRSVSWYQQTPGQGLQFLFEYFSETQRNKGNFPGRFSGRQFSNSRSEMNVSTLELGDSALYLCASSFAGGTEAFFGQGTRLTVV.

The chain couples TRBV18 to TRBJ1-4, with 7 bases aligning to TRBD1. The germline gives CDR1 KGHSH, CDR2 LQKENI. There are 15 residues in the CDR3. Trimming at V came to 3 bases and at J to 4 bases, leaving 5 bases not matched to a gene. CDR3 in DNA: TGTGCCAGCTCACCCGACAGGGCATTTAATGAAAAACTGTTTTTT. It yields the protein CASSPDRAFNEKLFF.

Only one count was recorded for this clone. This chain links TRBV7-9 with TRBJ2-2, with D possibly being TRBD1 (6 bases). Trimming shortened V by 6 bases and J by 5 bases, and 16 bases separated the two germline ends. The CDR3 is 15 residues long. Germline loops: CDR1 SEHNR, CDR2 FQNEAQ (reference sequence). The CDR3 sequence: CASSTYREGTGELFF. CDR3 bases: TGTGCCAGCAGTACCTACAGGGAAGGAACCGGGGAGCTGTTTTTT.

The chain joins TRBV28 to TRBJ2-2, with D unresolved. The CDR3 spans 13 residues. Germline CDR1 and CDR2: MDHEN and SYDVKM. Trimming cost V 10 bases and J 2 bases, with 11 bases left between them. For the CDR3, the DNA is TGTGCCACCCGAGGAGTTAACACCGGGGAGCTGTTTTTT. It encodes CATRGVNTGELFF.

This clone was detected only once. V and J are TRBV10-3 and TRBJ2-3; 13 bases match TRBD2. The CDR3 is 17 amino acids. Germline loops: CDR1 ENHRY, CDR2 SYGVKD. V was clipped by 4 bases and J by 2 bases; unmatched bases: 6. CDR3 sequence: CAISGTSGGSLTDTQYF. The CDR3 bases are TGTGCCATCAGTGGGACTAGCGGGGGTTCTCTCACAGATACGCAGTATTTT.

This rearrangement joins TRBV7-9 to TRBJ2-7; 13 nucleotides agree with TRBD2. The V segment lost 5 bases and the J segment 2 bases; nucleotides outside the gene matches: 6. The CDR3 extends over 16 amino acids. CDR1 and CDR2 from the germline V gene are SEHNR and FQNEAQ (reference sequence). The CDR3 nucleotides read TGTGCCAGCAGCGGCCCGGGGACTAGCGGGGCCTACGAGCAGTACTTC. This sequence encodes CASSGPGTSGAYEQYF.

This clone is a singleton in its sample. This CDR3 is also generated by other DNA sequences in the sample. The V call is TRBV7-2, the J call TRBJ1-1, with D possibly matching TRBD1 (6 bases). Germline CDR1 and CDR2: SGHTA and FQGNSA. The CDR3 extends over 14 amino acids. V lost 5 bases, J lost 0 bases, and 10 bases lay in between. The CDR3 DNA sequence: TGTGCCAGCAGCGGCGGGACACTGAACACTGAAGCTTTCTTT. This sequence encodes CASSGGTLNTEAFF. The full variable domain, its missing parts supplied by reference TRBV7-2 and TRBJ1-1, is GAGVSQSPSNKVTEKGKDVELRCDPISGHTALYWYRQSLGQGLEFLIYFQGNSAPDKSGLPSDRFSAERTGGSVSTLTIQRTQQEDSAVYLCASSGGTLNTEAFFGQGTRLTVV.